This TCR beta chain is from a study of shared clonotypes between healthy human individuals. The method was immunoSEQ multiplex PCR; TCRdb's version includes in-frame clones alone and lacks a portion of them. The sample has approximately 2,000,000 clones; roughly 95% are singletons. Terminally differentiated effector memory CD45RA+ cells were left out of the naive CD8 fraction, which was CD45RO-negative and positively selected for CCR7. The CDR3 consists of 16 residues. Trimming shortened V by 3 bases and J by 2 bases, and 17 bases separated the two germline ends. The germline V gene has CDR1 KGHSH and CDR2 LQKENI. Study-wide findings and caveats: Among donors, clonotype sharing was expected to be affected by sequencing depth.

Worth noting for this clone: Its antigen is undetermined.

The sequencing sample was made of naive CD8+ T cells from PBMCs. This chain connects TRBV18 to TRBJ2-7; TRBD1 or TRBD2 may be the D gene (5 bases each). This clonotype was obtained from a man aged 18 to 29 in good health. Some clones in this sample may be carry-over from other donors' samples. Here the CDR3 DNA reads TGTGCCAGCTCACCCACTCGGGGCAGGGAGACCTACGAGCAGTACTTC. This translates into CASSPTRGRETYEQYF.